These 32 T cell receptor beta chains were all obtained from the same sample, sequenced in a study of blood T cell repertoires in COVID-19 (dated by TCRdb to 2020 to 2021). Libraries were built with the immunoSEQ multiplex PCR assay. TCRdb holds this immuneACCESS table with in-frame rearrangements only. Some clones are missing; in checked studies, unresolved V genes explain under half, and the rest has no known cause. The sample includes 100,000 to 150,000 clones, with 86% observed a single time. More than 9.5% of the sample is in the top ten clones. Sequenced: peripheral blood. These receptors all stem from a woman in her seventies with COVID-19, enrolled during active disease.

The V call is TRBV19, the J call TRBJ2-1, with TRBD2 matching over 10 bases. The CDR3 is 18 amino acids. J lost 0 bases, V lost 2 bases, and 7 bases had no gene match. Germline CDR1 is LNHDA and CDR2 is SQIVND (reference sequence). CDR3 amino acids: CASSIKRGGSGSYNEQFF. The CDR3 DNA sequence: TGTGCCAGTAGTATAAAGCGGGGGGGCTCGGGCTCCTACAATGAGCAGTTCTTC.

This clone was observed a handful of times. J is TRBJ1-5 and V is TRBV28; D unresolved. Germline lookup yields CDR1 MDHEN and CDR2 SYDVKM. V dropped 3 bases and J dropped 2 bases, with 11 bases sitting between them. CDR3 length: 15 amino acids. DNA of the CDR3: TGTGCCAGCAGTTTGGCGGGAGCGCGCAATCAGCCCCAGCATTTT. It encodes CASSLAGARNQPQHF.

The CDR3 bases are TGTGCCATCAGTGAGTCTCCCCTTAATTCACCCCTCCACTTT. It translates to CAISESPLNSPLHF. The chain employs TRBV10-3 and TRBJ1-6, with D unclear. Trimming removed 0 bases at V and 6 bases at J, with 6 bases between. CDR1 and CDR2 (germline): ENHRY, SYGVKD. The CDR3 totals 14 residues.

The genes are TRBV4-2 and TRBJ1-4; no reliable D call. The CDR3 loop spans 15 amino acids. CDR1 is LGHNA, CDR2 YNFKEQ, per germline. Trimming removed 4 bases from V and 4 bases from J, with 13 bases in between. The CDR3, as DNA: TGTGCCAGCAGCCGGGAGCCTCTCGTTAATGAAAAACTGTTTTTT. Amino acid sequence: CASSREPLVNEKLFF.

The gene calls are TRBV10-3 and TRBJ2-7; the D gene is possibly TRBD2 (5 bases). Per the germline V gene, CDR1 is ENHRY and CDR2 is SYGVKD. V gave up 0 bases and J gave up 7 bases, with 10 bases separating them. The CDR3 runs to 13 residues. The CDR3 DNA reads as TGTGCCATCAGTGAGTCCGGGGTCAAGGAGCAGTACTTC. Its translation is CAISESGVKEQYF.

This clone was counted a single time. This chain links TRBV28 with TRBJ2-2; D ambiguous. This CDR3 has 13 residues. Trimming stripped 6 bases from V and 4 bases from J, with 9 bases between. Germline values: CDR1 MDHEN, CDR2 SYDVKM. CDR3 in amino acids: CASSSGFTGELFF. In nucleotides, the CDR3 is TGTGCCAGCAGCTCCGGGTTCACCGGGGAGCTGTTTTTT.

The chain combines TRBV19 with TRBJ1-6; 7 bases are shared with TRBD1. Germline CDR1 reads LNHDA; CDR2 reads SQIVND (reference sequence). V gave up 5 bases and J gave up 7 bases; unmatched junction bases: 11. The CDR3 has 16 amino acids. This chain's CDR3 is CASSPSTGRGNSPLHF. DNA for the CDR3: TGTGCCAGTAGTCCCTCGACAGGGCGAGGCAATTCACCCCTCCACTTT. Using reference TRBV19 and TRBJ1-6 for the parts outside the CDR3, the full variable domain is DGGITQSPKYLFRKEGQNVTLSCEQNLNHDAMYWYRQDPGQGLRLIYYSQIVNDFQKGDIAEGYSVSREKKESFPLTVTSAQKNPTAFYLCASSPSTGRGNSPLHFGNGTRLTVT.

This clone was found a few times. The chain uses TRBV19 and TRBJ1-4, with TRBD1 matching over 7 bases. Losses at the gene ends were 7 bases for V and 6 bases for J; bases not matched to a gene: 11. The CDR3 has 15 amino acids. Germline V gene sequence: CDR1 LNHDA, CDR2 SQIVND (reference sequence). For the CDR3, the DNA is TGTGCCAGTACCCCGGGGGGGACAGTGGATGAAAAACTGTTTTTT. Its translation is CASTPGGTVDEKLFF.

The chain combines TRBV28 with TRBJ1-1; D is perhaps TRBD1 (5 bases). Germline V CDR1 and CDR2: MDHEN, SYDVKM. CDR3 size: 13 residues. V was clipped by 7 bases and J by 5 bases, with 14 bases between them. The CDR3 sequence is CASKRGGVTEAFF. CDR3 nucleotides: TGTGCCAGCAAAAGGGGTGGAGTAACTGAAGCTTTCTTT. Based on the CDR3 plus reference TRBV28 and TRBJ1-1, the full variable domain is DVKVTQSSRYLVKRTGEKVFLECVQDMDHENMFWYRQDPGLGLRLIYFSYDVKMKEKGDIPEGYSVSREKKERFSLILESASTNQTSMYLCASKRGGVTEAFFGQGTRLTVV.

V is TRBV6-6 and J is TRBJ2-2; tentatively, D is TRBD1 (6 bases). The CDR3 contains 16 residues. V lost 2 bases and J lost 6, with 16 bases in between. Germline CDR1 and CDR2: MNHNY and SVGAGI (reference sequence). CDR3 residues: CASSYPTQGGAGELFF. The CDR3 coding sequence is TGTGCCAGCAGTTACCCCACACAGGGTGGCGCCGGGGAGCTGTTTTTT.

CDR3 loop: CASRLSREKLFF. The CDR3 DNA reads TGTGCCAGCAGACTTTCTCGGGAAAAACTGTTTTTT. This chain uses TRBV7-2 with TRBJ1-4; D unresolved. The V end was cut by 6 bases, the J end by 8 bases, with 10 bases between. This CDR3 comprises 12 residues. The germline CDR1 and CDR2 sequences are SGHTA and FQGNSA.

The chain is built from TRBV5-1 and TRBJ1-1; the D gene is possibly TRBD1 (5 bases). The CDR3 sequence is 13 residues long. In germline, CDR1 is SGHRS, CDR2 YFSETQ. Trimming took off 4 bases at V and 0 bases at J, with 7 bases between the two ends. In nucleotides, the CDR3 is TGCGCCAGCAGCATGACAGTGAACACTGAAGCTTTCTTT. Translation: CASSMTVNTEAFF.

The V call is TRBV25-1, the J call TRBJ1-2; 9 bases align to TRBD1. V lost 6 bases to trimming and J lost 4 bases; unmatched junction nucleotides: 6. The CDR3 is 14 amino acids. The germline V gene has CDR1 MGHDK and CDR2 SYGVNS. CDR3 nucleotide sequence: TGTGCCAGCAGAGAGGACAGGGGACCCTATGGCTACACCTTC. Translated: CASREDRGPYGYTF.

The rearrangement uses TRBV28 and TRBJ2-3, with D perhaps TRBD1 (7 bases). The V gene lost 1 base and the J gene lost 2 bases, with 16 bases spanning the gap. The CDR3 is 17 residues long. The germline CDR1 and CDR2 sequences are MDHEN and SYDVKM. Here the CDR3 DNA reads TGTGCCAGCAGTTTATATGCAGGGGGGATATACACAGATACGCAGTATTTT. Protein: CASSLYAGGIYTDTQYF. The variable domain in full, with the rest retrieved from reference TRBV28 and TRBJ2-3, is DVKVTQSSRYLVKRTGEKVFLECVQDMDHENMFWYRQDPGLGLRLIYFSYDVKMKEKGDIPEGYSVSREKKERFSLILESASTNQTSMYLCASSLYAGGIYTDTQYFGPGTRLTVL.

CDR3 DNA sequence: TGTGCCAGCAGTCCGGGGGGGGCTACTACCTACGAGCAGTACTTC. This sequence encodes CASSPGGATTYEQYF. The chain links TRBV7-8 to TRBJ2-7; 8 nucleotides line up with TRBD2. Per germline, CDR1 SGHVS and CDR2 FQNEAQ. This CDR3 has 15 residues. V lost 6 bases and J lost 2; bases outside the gene matches: 9.

This sequence joins TRBV2 and TRBJ2-1, with D perhaps TRBD1 (5 bases). This CDR3 is built from 14 residues. CDR1 is SNHLY, CDR2 FYNNEI, per germline. V was pared by 4 bases and J by 2 bases, with 9 bases between. CDR3 bases: TGTGCCAGCAGTGGGGGCAGGGCCTACAATGAGCAGTTCTTC. Its protein is CASSGGRAYNEQFF.

This sequence joins TRBV12-5 and TRBJ1-2, with TRBD1 matching 9 bases. The CDR3 contains 14 residues. Germline CDR1 reads LGHNT; CDR2 reads FRNRAP. V shed 3 bases and J 4 bases; nucleotides not matched to a gene: 3. The CDR3 loop is CASGFGQGIYGYTF. The CDR3 DNA reads as TGTGCTAGTGGTTTCGGACAGGGGATCTATGGCTACACCTTC.

This clone has only a few counts. The chain carries TRBV27 and TRBJ2-7; perhaps TRBD2 as D (5 bases). Germline V CDR1 and CDR2: MNHEY, SMNVEV (reference sequence). Trimming pared 8 bases from V and 4 bases from J, leaving 12 bases between. This CDR3 has 12 residues. CDR3: CASFGRRYEQYF. The DNA of the CDR3 is TGTGCCAGCTTCGGAAGGAGGTACGAGCAGTACTTC.

The V and J genes are TRBV29-1 and TRBJ2-1; D possibly corresponds to TRBD1 (6 bases). This CDR3 has 13 residues. Trimming took 8 bases from V and 1 from J, leaving 12 bases between them. Germline CDR1 and CDR2: SQVTM and ANQGSEA. The CDR3 DNA reads TGCAGCTTAACGCAGGGGTCCTACAATGAGCAGTTCTTC. Translating it yields CSLTQGSYNEQFF.

The CDR3, as DNA: TGTGCCTGGAGTCACCAAGGCACGTCGGGATCACCCCTCCACTTT. Protein product: CAWSHQGTSGSPLHF. The chain is built from TRBV30 and TRBJ1-6; D ambiguous. The V and J ends lost 2 bases and 10 bases respectively, with 18 bases between them. Germline CDR1 is GTSNPN and CDR2 is SVGIG (reference sequence). This CDR3 has 15 residues. Variable domain in full (rest from reference TRBV30 and TRBJ1-6): SQTIHQWPATLVQPVGSPLSLECTVEGTSNPNLYWYRQAAGRGLQLLFYSVGIGQISSEVPQNLSASRPQDRQFILSSKKLLLSDSGFYLCAWSHQGTSGSPLHFGNGTRLTVT.

V and J are TRBV5-8 and TRBJ2-1, with 10 bases matching TRBD1. Per the germline V gene, CDR1 is SGHTS and CDR2 is YDEGEE. This CDR3 region has 15 residues. Trimming cost V 4 bases and J 5 bases; bases outside gene matches: 6. This chain's CDR3 is CASSQGQGKDNEQFF. CDR3 DNA: TGTGCCAGCAGCCAGGGACAGGGGAAAGACAATGAGCAGTTCTTC.

This clone was counted a single time. The chain links TRBV27 to TRBJ2-2; possible D gene TRBD2, 6 bases. This CDR3 contains 15 residues. Trimming removed 2 bases from V and 3 bases from J, with 10 bases in between. Germline V gives CDR1 MNHEY, CDR2 SMNVEV (reference sequence). The CDR3 region has the DNA TGTGCCAGCAGTTTAGGGCGGGGATACACCGGGGAGCTGTTTTTT. Translated, it gives CASSLGRGYTGELFF.

V usage is TRBV7-2 and J usage is TRBJ2-1, with D possibly TRBD1 on 6 matching bases. CDR1 SGHTA and CDR2 FQGNSA come from the germline V gene. The CDR3 has 15 residues. Trimming stripped 5 bases from V and 4 bases from J, with 15 bases between. CDR3 DNA: TGTGCCAGCAGCCATTTTGGGGGCAGGTACAATGAGCAGTTCTTC. Its translation is CASSHFGGRYNEQFF.

The V call is TRBV30, the J call TRBJ2-5; tentatively, D is TRBD2 (7 bases). The CDR3 is 13 amino acids. Per the germline V gene, CDR1 is GTSNPN and CDR2 is SVGIG (reference sequence). V dropped 0 bases and J dropped 4 bases, with 9 bases sitting between them. As DNA, the CDR3 is TGTGCCTGGAGTGTGAGGGGGGGAGAGACCCAGTACTTC. It yields the protein CAWSVRGGETQYF.

This sequence joins TRBV6-5 and TRBJ1-1; D is undetermined. The CDR3 consists of 11 residues. Germline CDR1 reads MNHEY; CDR2 reads SVGAGI. Trimming removed 6 bases at V and 7 bases at J, with 9 bases between. CDR3 bases: TGTGCCAGCAGCTCCGTCGTTGAAGCTTTCTTT. Its translation: CASSSVVEAFF.

The V and J genes are TRBV3-1 (or the pseudogene TRBV3-2) and TRBJ1-4; 8 bases are shared with TRBD1. Germline CDR1 is LGHDT and CDR2 is YNNKEL (reference sequence). V was clipped by 4 bases and J by 7 bases; unmatched bases: 5. The CDR3 is 14 amino acids. CDR3 amino acids: CASSPTGAGEKLFF. For the CDR3, the DNA is TGTGCCAGCAGCCCGACAGGGGCTGGTGAAAAACTGTTTTTT.

The V gene is TRBV24-1, the J gene TRBJ2-3; 7 nucleotides agree with TRBD1. Trimming removed 10 bases from V and 5 bases from J; junction bases left unmatched: 11. Germline values: CDR1 KGHDR, CDR2 SFDVKD. This CDR3 is 14 amino acids long. The DNA of the CDR3 is TGTGCCACAGGGGGCACTGCGTTTGTAGATACGCAGTATTTT. Its translation: CATGGTAFVDTQYF.

This chain uses TRBV28 with TRBJ1-5, with 7 bases that match TRBD1. V lost 1 base, J lost 0 bases, and 12 bases stayed unmatched. This CDR3 is 19 amino acids long. Germline CDR1 reads MDHEN; CDR2 reads SYDVKM. The CDR3 protein is CASSLSPSGGGFSNQPQHF. The CDR3 DNA sequence: TGTGCCAGCAGTTTATCCCCCTCGGGAGGGGGCTTTAGCAATCAGCCCCAGCATTTT.

The J gene is TRBJ2-5, the V gene TRBV5-1; 16 bases line up with TRBD2. V was clipped by 3 bases and J by 4 bases; unmatched bases: 6. Looked up from germline, CDR1 is SGHRS and CDR2 is YFSETQ. The CDR3 totals 17 residues. The CDR3 sequence is CASSSGTSGGAPETQYF. CDR3 coding DNA: TGCGCCAGCAGCTCCGGGACTAGCGGGGGGGCCCCAGAGACCCAGTACTTC.

The J gene is TRBJ1-5, the V gene TRBV6-1, with a tentative D call TRBD1 (5 bases). CDR1 and CDR2 from the germline V gene are MNHNS and SASEGT. V dropped 1 base and J dropped 3 bases, with 10 bases sitting between them. The CDR3 is 15 amino acids. CDR3 sequence reads: CASSEGRAYNQPQHF. For the CDR3, the DNA is TGTGCCAGCAGTGAAGGCAGGGCCTACAATCAGCCCCAGCATTTT.

V usage is TRBV2 and J usage is TRBJ1-5; unclear D gene. In germline, CDR1 is SNHLY, CDR2 FYNNEI. CDR3 size: 14 residues. Trimming removed 3 bases from V and 0 bases from J, with 6 bases in between. CDR3 residues: CASSDVYSNQPQHF. Here the CDR3 DNA reads TGTGCCAGCAGTGACGTTTATAGCAATCAGCCCCAGCATTTT.

This chain links TRBV11-1 with TRBJ1-2, with TRBD1 identical over 8 bases. The CDR3 is 16 residues long. Trimming at V came to 5 bases and at J to 6 bases, leaving 14 bases not matched to a gene. Germline V lookup: CDR1 SGHAT, CDR2 FQDESV (reference sequence). CDR3 in amino acids: CASSNAGTGFFHGYTF. CDR3 nucleotides: TGTGCCAGCAGCAACGCCGGGACAGGATTTTTTCATGGCTACACCTTC.